This TCR beta chain was captured in a study of post-analysis software for immune sequencing data. On the study more broadly: There were relapsing-remitting, secondary progressive and progressive-relapsing multiple sclerosis among the disease courses included.

On this clonotype: Its antigen is not identified. The junction departs from germline at one end; a sequencing error may be responsible.

Germline CDR1 reads SGHRS; CDR2 reads YFSETQ. This CDR3 is built from 15 residues. Prepared libraries of TCR beta cDNA carried unique molecular identifiers. A population of roughly 0.9 to 11 million T cells gave rise to about half a million cDNA molecules. Using its own MiXCR run on the PCR reads, TCRdb lists one record per CDR3 protein. The sample lists about half a million distinct CDR3 sequences, 45% occurring once. Broader study findings: Controls showed lower frequencies than patients for a few TRBV segments, and TRBV5-6, TRBV5-1 and TRBV20-1 were among these. Strong co-clustering by F measure was evident for samples that had been prepared in the same batch. Multiple sclerosis patients had significantly lower normalized Chao1 diversity than controls.

The specimen was blood. This receptor was obtained from a girl aged 5-17 years with multiple sclerosis. The chain couples TRBV5-1 to TRBJ2-7, with TRBD1 identical over 8 bases. The CDR3 here is CPSSLDGQGLYEQYF. In DNA, the CDR3 is TGCCCCAGCAGCTTAGACGGACAGGGATTGTACGAGCAGTACTTC. The variable domain in full, with the rest retrieved from reference TRBV5-1 and TRBJ2-7, is KAGVTQTPRYLIKTRGQQVTLSCSPISGHRSVSWYQQTPGQGLQFLFEYFSETQRNKGNFPGRFSGRQFSNSRSEMNVSTLELGDSALYLCPSSLDGQGLYEQYFGPGTRLTVT.